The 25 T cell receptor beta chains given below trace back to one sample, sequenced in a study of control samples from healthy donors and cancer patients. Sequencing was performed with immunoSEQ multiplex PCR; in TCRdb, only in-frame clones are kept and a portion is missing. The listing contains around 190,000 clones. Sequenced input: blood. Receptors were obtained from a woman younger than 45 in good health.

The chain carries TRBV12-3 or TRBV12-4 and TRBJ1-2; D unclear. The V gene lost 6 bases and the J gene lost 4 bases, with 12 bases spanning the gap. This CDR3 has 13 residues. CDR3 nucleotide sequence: TGTGCCAGCAGCCATGGCAGACTCTATGGCTACACCTTC. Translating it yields CASSHGRLYGYTF.

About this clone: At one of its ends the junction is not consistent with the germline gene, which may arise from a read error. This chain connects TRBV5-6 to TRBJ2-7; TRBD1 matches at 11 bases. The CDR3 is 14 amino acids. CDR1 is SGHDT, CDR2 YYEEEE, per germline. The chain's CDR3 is CASSFGTGGLAANF. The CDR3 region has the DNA TGTGCCAGCAGCTTCGGGACAGGGGGGCTAGCGGCGAACTTC.

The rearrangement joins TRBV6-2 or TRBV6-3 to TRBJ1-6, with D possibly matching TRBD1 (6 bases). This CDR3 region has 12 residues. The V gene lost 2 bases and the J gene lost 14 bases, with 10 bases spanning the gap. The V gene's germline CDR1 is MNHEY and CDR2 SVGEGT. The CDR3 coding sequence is TGTGCCAGCAGTTACCAGGGGTTCACCCTCCACTTT. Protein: CASSYQGFTLHF.

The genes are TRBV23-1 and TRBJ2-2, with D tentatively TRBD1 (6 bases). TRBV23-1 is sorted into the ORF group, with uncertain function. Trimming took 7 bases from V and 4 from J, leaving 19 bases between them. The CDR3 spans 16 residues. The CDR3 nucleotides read TGCGCCAGCATCCCCTCGACAGGAGATAGCACCGGGGAGCTGTTTTTT. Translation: CASIPSTGDSTGELFF.

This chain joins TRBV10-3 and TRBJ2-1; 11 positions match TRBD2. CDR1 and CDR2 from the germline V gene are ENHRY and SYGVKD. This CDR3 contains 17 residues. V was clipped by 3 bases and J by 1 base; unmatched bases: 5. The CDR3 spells CAISELAGEGSYNEQFF. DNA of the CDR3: TGTGCCATCAGTGAACTAGCGGGGGAGGGTTCCTACAATGAGCAGTTCTTC.

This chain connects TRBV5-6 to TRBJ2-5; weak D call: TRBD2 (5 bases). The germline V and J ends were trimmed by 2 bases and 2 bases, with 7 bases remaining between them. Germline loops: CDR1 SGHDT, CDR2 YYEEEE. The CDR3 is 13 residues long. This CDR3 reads CASSFGGQETQYF. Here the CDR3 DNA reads TGTGCCAGCAGCTTTGGAGGTCAAGAGACCCAGTACTTC. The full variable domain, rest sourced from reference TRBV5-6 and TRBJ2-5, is DAGVTQSPTHLIKTRGQQVTLRCSPKSGHDTVSWYQQALGQGPQFIFQYYEEEERQRGNFPDRFSGHQFPNYSSELNVNALLLGDSALYLCASSFGGQETQYFGPGTRLLVL.

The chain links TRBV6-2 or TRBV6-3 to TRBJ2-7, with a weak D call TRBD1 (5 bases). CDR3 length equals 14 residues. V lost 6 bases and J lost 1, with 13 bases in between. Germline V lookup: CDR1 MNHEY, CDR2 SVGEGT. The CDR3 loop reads CASSWTQISYEQYF. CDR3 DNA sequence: TGTGCCAGCAGCTGGACACAAATATCCTACGAGCAGTACTTC.

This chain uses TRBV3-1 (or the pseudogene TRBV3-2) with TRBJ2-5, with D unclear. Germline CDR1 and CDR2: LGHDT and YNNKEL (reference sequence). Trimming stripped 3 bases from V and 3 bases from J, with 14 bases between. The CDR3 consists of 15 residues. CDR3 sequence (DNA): TGTGCCAGCAGCCATAATGCAGTTCGGAAAGAGACCCAGTACTTC. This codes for CASSHNAVRKETQYF.

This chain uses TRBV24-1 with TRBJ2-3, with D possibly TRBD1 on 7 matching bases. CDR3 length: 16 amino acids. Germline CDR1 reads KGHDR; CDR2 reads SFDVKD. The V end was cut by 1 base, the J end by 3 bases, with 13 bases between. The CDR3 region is CATSDFAAGGTDTQYF. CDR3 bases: TGTGCCACCAGTGATTTCGCGGCAGGGGGGACAGATACGCAGTATTTT.

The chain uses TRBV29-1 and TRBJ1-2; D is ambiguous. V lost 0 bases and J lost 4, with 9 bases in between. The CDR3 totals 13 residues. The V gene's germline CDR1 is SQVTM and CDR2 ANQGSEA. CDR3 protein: CSVEDLGGYGYTF. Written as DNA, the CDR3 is TGCAGCGTTGAAGATCTGGGCGGCTATGGCTACACCTTC.

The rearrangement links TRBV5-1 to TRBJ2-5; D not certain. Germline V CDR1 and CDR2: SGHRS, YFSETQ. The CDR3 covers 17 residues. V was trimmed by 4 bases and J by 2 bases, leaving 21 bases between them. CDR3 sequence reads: CASSAWTAAVEQETQYF. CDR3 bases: TGCGCCAGCAGCGCGTGGACCGCCGCCGTGGAACAAGAGACCCAGTACTTC.

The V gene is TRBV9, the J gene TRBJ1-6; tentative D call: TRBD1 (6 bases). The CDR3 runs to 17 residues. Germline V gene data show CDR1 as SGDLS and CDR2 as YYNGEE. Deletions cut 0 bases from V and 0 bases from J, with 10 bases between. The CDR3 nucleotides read TGTGCCAGCAGCGTAGAGGGGGGGAGCTCCTATAATTCACCCCTCCACTTT. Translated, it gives CASSVEGGSSYNSPLHF.

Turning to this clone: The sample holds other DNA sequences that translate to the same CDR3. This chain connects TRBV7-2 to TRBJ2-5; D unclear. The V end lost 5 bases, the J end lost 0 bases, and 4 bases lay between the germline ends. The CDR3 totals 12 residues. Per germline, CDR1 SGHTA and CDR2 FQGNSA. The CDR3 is CASSTYQETQYF. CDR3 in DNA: TGTGCCAGCAGCACCTACCAAGAGACCCAGTACTTC.

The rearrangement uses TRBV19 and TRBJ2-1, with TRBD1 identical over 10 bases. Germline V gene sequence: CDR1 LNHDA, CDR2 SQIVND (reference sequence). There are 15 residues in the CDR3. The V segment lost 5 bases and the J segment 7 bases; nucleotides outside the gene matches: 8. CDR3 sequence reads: CASSVGTGVLNEQFF. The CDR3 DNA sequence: TGTGCCAGTAGTGTCGGGACAGGGGTATTAAATGAGCAGTTCTTC.

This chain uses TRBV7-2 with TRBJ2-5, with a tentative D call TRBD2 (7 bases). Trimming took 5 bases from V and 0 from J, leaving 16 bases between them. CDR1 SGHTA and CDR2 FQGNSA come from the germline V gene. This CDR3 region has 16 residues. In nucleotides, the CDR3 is TGTGCCAGCAGCCCGGGGAGGGGGGGCAACCAAGAGACCCAGTACTTC. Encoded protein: CASSPGRGGNQETQYF.

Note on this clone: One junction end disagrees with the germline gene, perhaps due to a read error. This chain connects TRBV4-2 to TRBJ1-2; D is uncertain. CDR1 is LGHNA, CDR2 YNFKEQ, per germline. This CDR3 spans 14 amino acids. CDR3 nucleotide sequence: TGTGCCAGCAGCCAAGATCGGAGGAACTATGGCTGCACCTTC. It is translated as CASSQDRRNYGCTF.

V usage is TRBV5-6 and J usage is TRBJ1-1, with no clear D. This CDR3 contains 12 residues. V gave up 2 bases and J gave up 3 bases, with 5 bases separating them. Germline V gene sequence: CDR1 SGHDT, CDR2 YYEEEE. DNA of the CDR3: TGTGCCAGCAGCTTTATGGACACTGAAGCTTTCTTT. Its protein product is CASSFMDTEAFF.

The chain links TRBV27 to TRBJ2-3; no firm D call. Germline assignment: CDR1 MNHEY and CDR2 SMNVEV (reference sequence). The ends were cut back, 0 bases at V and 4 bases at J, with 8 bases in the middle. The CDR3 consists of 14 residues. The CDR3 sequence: CASSLSRLSDTQYF. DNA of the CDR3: TGTGCCAGCAGTTTATCCCGGCTTTCAGATACGCAGTATTTT.

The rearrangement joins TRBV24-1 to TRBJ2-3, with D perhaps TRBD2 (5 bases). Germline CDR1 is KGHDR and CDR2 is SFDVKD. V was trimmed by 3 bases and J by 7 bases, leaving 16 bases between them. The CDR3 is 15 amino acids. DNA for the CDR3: TGTGCCACCAGTGATGATCGGACTTCGAAGCATACGCAGTATTTT. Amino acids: CATSDDRTSKHTQYF.

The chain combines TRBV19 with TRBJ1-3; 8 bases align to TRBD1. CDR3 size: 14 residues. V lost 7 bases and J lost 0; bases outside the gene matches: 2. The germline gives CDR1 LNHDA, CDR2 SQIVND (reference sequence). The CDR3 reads CASTGGSSGNTIYF. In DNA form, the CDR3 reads TGTGCCAGTACAGGGGGCAGCTCTGGAAACACCATATATTTT.

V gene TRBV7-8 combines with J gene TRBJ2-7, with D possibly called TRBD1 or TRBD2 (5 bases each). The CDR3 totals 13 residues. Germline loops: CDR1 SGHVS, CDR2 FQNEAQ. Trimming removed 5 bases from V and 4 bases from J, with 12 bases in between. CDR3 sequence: CASSERGFYEQYF. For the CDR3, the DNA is TGTGCCAGCAGCGAGAGGGGTTTTTACGAGCAGTACTTC.

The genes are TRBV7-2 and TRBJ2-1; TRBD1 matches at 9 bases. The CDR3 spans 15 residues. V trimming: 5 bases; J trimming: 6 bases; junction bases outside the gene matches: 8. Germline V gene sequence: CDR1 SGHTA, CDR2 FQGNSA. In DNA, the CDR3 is TGTGCCAGCAGCCGGACAGGGGAGTTCATCAATGAGCAGTTCTTC. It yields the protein CASSRTGEFINEQFF.

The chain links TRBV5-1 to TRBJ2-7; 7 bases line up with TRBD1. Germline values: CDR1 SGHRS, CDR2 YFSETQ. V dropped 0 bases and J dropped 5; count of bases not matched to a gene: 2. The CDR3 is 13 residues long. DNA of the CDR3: TGCGCCAGCAGCTTGGCAGGGGGACACGAGCAGTACTTC. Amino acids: CASSLAGGHEQYF. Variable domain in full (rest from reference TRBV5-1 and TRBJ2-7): KAGVTQTPRYLIKTRGQQVTLSCSPISGHRSVSWYQQTPGQGLQFLFEYFSETQRNKGNFPGRFSGRQFSNSRSEMNVSTLELGDSALYLCASSLAGGHEQYFGPGTRLTVT.

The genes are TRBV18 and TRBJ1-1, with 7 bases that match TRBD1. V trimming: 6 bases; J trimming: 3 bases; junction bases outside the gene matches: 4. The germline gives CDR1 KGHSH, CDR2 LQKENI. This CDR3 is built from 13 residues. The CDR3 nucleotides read TGTGCCAGCTCGTTTACAGGGGACACTGAAGCTTTCTTT. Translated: CASSFTGDTEAFF.

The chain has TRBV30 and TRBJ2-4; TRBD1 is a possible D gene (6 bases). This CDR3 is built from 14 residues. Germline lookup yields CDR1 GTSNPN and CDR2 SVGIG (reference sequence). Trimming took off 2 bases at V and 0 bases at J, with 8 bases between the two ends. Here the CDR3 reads CAWSRGIAKNIQYF. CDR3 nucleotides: TGTGCCTGGAGTAGGGGGATAGCCAAAAACATTCAGTACTTC.